This T cell receptor (beta chain) originates from a study of blood T cell repertoires in COVID-19. Whole-study context: Nucleic acid was either cDNA or gDNA, and it came from T cells, B-cell-depleted T cells, or PBMCs.

The V end was cut by 7 bases, the J end by 0 bases, with 12 bases between. Germline-derived CDR1 and CDR2 are SGHNT and YYREEE (reference sequence). The CDR3 has 14 residues. Allocation to cohorts depended on clinical history reported by the participants. Per the authors' pipeline: The assay estimated nucleated cells by amplifying reference gene primers. Generated by immunoSEQ multiplex PCR, the TCRdb table keeps only in-frame clones and is missing some. V and J calls plus clone size are reproduced from that table; the DNA served to infer D and trimming. Of over 200,000 clones detected, about nine tenths appear once; the ten largest clones hold less than 20%.

The sequenced sample was PBMCs or T cells enriched from blood (not recorded which). The clonotype was recovered from a man aged 18 to 29 who had recovered from COVID-19. The chain uses TRBV5-4 and TRBJ2-3, with D possibly being TRBD2 (6 bases). Here the CDR3 DNA reads TGTGCCAGCCATATTAGCGGAAGCACAGATACGCAGTATTTT. It codes for CASHISGSTDTQYF.